The rows below give T cell receptor beta chains drawn from one sample of a study of blood T cell repertoires in COVID-19. Some clones are missing from TCRdb's copy, which holds only in-frame ones; the method was immunoSEQ multiplex PCR. The profile covers 170,000 or so clones, with approximately 81% appearing a single time and around an eighth taken by the ten largest. The sample consisted of peripheral blood. The receptors come from a man aged 18 to 30 with active or convalescent COVID-19. Both conserved end residues are part of each CDR3. A D gene is named only where the DNA matches it firmly. Clone size, where shown, is once, few, many, or a class for clones that have expanded.

v_gene: TRBV7-9; j_gene: TRBJ1-1; d_gene: .; abundance: .; CDR3nt: TGTGCCAGCAGCTTAGAAGCGACGTACACTGAAGCTTTCTTT; CDR3aa: CASSLEATYTEAFF
v_gene: TRBV29-1; j_gene: TRBJ1-4; d_gene: .; abundance: .; CDR3nt: TGCAGCGCCAGTACCGGGGGGGAAAAACTGTTTTTT; CDR3aa: CSASTGGEKLFF
v_gene: TRBV6-5; j_gene: TRBJ1-6; d_gene: .; abundance: once; CDR3nt: TGTGCCAGCACGCGGGGTGCTAGGTCACCCCTCCACTTT; CDR3aa: CASTRGARSPLHF
v_gene: TRBV30; j_gene: TRBJ1-1; d_gene: TRBD1; abundance: .; CDR3nt: TGTGCCTGGAGTCTGACAGGGGGCGACACTGAAGCTTTCTTT; CDR3aa: CAWSLTGGDTEAFF
v_gene: TRBV9; j_gene: TRBJ2-5; d_gene: TRBD2; abundance: .; CDR3nt: TGTGCCAGCAGCGTACTAGCGGGGAGTGGAGAGACCCAGTACTTC; CDR3aa: CASSVLAGSGETQYF
v_gene: TRBV7-9; j_gene: TRBJ2-3; d_gene: .; abundance: .; CDR3nt: TGTGCCAGCAGCTTATATCTGGGGCGGACAGATACGCAGTATTTT; CDR3aa: CASSLYLGRTDTQYF
v_gene: TRBV29-1; j_gene: TRBJ1-2; d_gene: TRBD1; abundance: once; CDR3nt: TGCAGCGTTGAGACAGGGGGTGGCTACACCTTC; CDR3aa: CSVETGGGYTF
v_gene: TRBV28; j_gene: TRBJ2-3; d_gene: .; abundance: .; CDR3nt: TGTGCCAGCAGACAGGGATCCACAGATACGCAGTATTTT; CDR3aa: CASRQGSTDTQYF
v_gene: TRBV30; j_gene: TRBJ2-7; d_gene: .; abundance: .; CDR3nt: TGTGCCTGGAGTGTACGAGGGGGAATGGGGACCGAGCAGTACTTC; CDR3aa: CAWSVRGGMGTEQYF
v_gene: TRBV28; j_gene: TRBJ2-7; d_gene: .; abundance: .; CDR3nt: TGTGCCAGCAGTCCACAGGGCCGAGGGGTCCACGAGCAGTACTTC; CDR3aa: CASSPQGRGVHEQYF
v_gene: TRBV7-8; j_gene: TRBJ2-1; d_gene: TRBD1; abundance: .; CDR3nt: TGTGCCAGCAGCTTAGGGGACAGGGCCTACAATGAGCAGTTCTTC; CDR3aa: CASSLGDRAYNEQFF
v_gene: TRBV4-1; j_gene: TRBJ2-3; d_gene: .; abundance: once; CDR3nt: TGCGCCAGCAGCCAAGATGAGGAGGGATTCACAGATACGCAGTATTTT; CDR3aa: CASSQDEEGFTDTQYF
v_gene: TRBV5-1; j_gene: TRBJ2-1; d_gene: .; abundance: .; CDR3nt: TGCGCCAGCAGCTTGAACAGACAGGAAGGTGAGCAGTTCTTC; CDR3aa: CASSLNRQEGEQFF
v_gene: TRBV30; j_gene: TRBJ1-4; d_gene: TRBD1; abundance: .; CDR3nt: TGTGCCTGGAGCCTCGGGACAGGGGGTCGGAAACTGTTTTTT; CDR3aa: CAWSLGTGGRKLFF
v_gene: TRBV11-2; j_gene: TRBJ2-7; d_gene: .; abundance: .; CDR3nt: TGTGCCAGCAGCCCTACCCCCTACGAGCAGTACTTC; CDR3aa: CASSPTPYEQYF
v_gene: TRBV29-1; j_gene: TRBJ2-2; d_gene: TRBD2; abundance: .; CDR3nt: TGCAGCGTTTTCGTACGCCTAGCGGGAGGGCGATGGGCCGGGGAGCTGTTTTTT; CDR3aa: CSVFVRLAGGRWAGELFF
v_gene: TRBV14; j_gene: TRBJ1-5; d_gene: .; abundance: .; CDR3nt: TGTGCCAGCAGCAAGGCCCCTAGCCAGCCCCAGCATTTT; CDR3aa: CASSKAPSQPQHF
v_gene: TRBV2; j_gene: TRBJ2-2; d_gene: .; abundance: .; CDR3nt: TGTGCCAGCAGTGAAGTAAGGACTATAGTGGCCGGGGAGCTGTTTTTT; CDR3aa: CASSEVRTIVAGELFF
v_gene: TRBV7-6; j_gene: TRBJ2-5; d_gene: .; abundance: .; CDR3nt: TGTGCCAGCAGCTTATACAGCCAAGAGACCCAGTACTTC; CDR3aa: CASSLYSQETQYF
v_gene: TRBV19; j_gene: TRBJ2-1; d_gene: .; abundance: .; CDR3nt: TGTGCCAGTAGTTTATCCGGGACTGGACTGAATGAGCAGTTCTTC; CDR3aa: CASSLSGTGLNEQFF
v_gene: TRBV6-5; j_gene: TRBJ2-7; d_gene: .; abundance: .; CDR3nt: TGTGCCAGCAGTTACTCTTTTGGTAACAGGTTTGGCGAGCAGTACTTC; CDR3aa: CASSYSFGNRFGEQYF
v_gene: TRBV2; j_gene: TRBJ2-7; d_gene: TRBD1; abundance: few; CDR3nt: TGTGCCAGCAGTAGGACAGGGGACGAGCAGTACTTC; CDR3aa: CASSRTGDEQYF
v_gene: TRBV24-1; j_gene: TRBJ1-1; d_gene: .; abundance: .; CDR3nt: TGTGCCACCAGTGCCGGGGGGAACACTGAAGCTTTCTTT; CDR3aa: CATSAGGNTEAFF
v_gene: TRBV18; j_gene: TRBJ1-1; d_gene: TRBD1; abundance: .; CDR3nt: TGTGCCAGCTCACTAACCGGGACAGGGCCGTCTGAAGCTTTCTTT; CDR3aa: CASSLTGTGPSEAFF
v_gene: TRBV27; j_gene: TRBJ1-6; d_gene: .; abundance: .; CDR3nt: TGTGCCAGCAGTTTAAGGGTCGGAGGTGGGGTTTATAATTCACCCCTCCACTTT; CDR3aa: CASSLRVGGGVYNSPLHF
v_gene: TRBV29-1; j_gene: TRBJ2-1; d_gene: .; abundance: .; CDR3nt: TGCAGCGTTGAGCGGGGACTGTACAATGAGCAGTTCTTC; CDR3aa: CSVERGLYNEQFF
v_gene: TRBV25-1; j_gene: TRBJ1-1; d_gene: TRBD1; abundance: .; CDR3nt: TGTGCCAGCAGTGTGACAGGGGGGAACACTGAAGCTTTCTTT; CDR3aa: CASSVTGGNTEAFF
v_gene: TRBV21-1; j_gene: TRBJ1-3; d_gene: .; abundance: .; CDR3nt: TGTGCCAGCAGCAAGTCGACAAAGGGGGCAAAAGTTGGAAACACCATATATTTT; CDR3aa: CASSKSTKGAKVGNTIYF
v_gene: TRBV6-4; j_gene: TRBJ2-3; d_gene: TRBD2; abundance: .; CDR3nt: TGTGCCAGCAGTCCCCGGACTAGCGGGGGTTCGGATACGCAGTATTTT; CDR3aa: CASSPRTSGGSDTQYF
v_gene: TRBV28; j_gene: TRBJ2-7; d_gene: TRBD2; abundance: .; CDR3nt: TGTGCCAGCAGACGTACCGGGACTAGTATCCACGAGCAGTACTTC; CDR3aa: CASRRTGTSIHEQYF
v_gene: TRBV15; j_gene: TRBJ2-3; d_gene: TRBD2; abundance: once; CDR3nt: TGTGCCACCAGCAGAGATCTCCGAGCGGGGGCAGCAGATACGCAGTATTTT; CDR3aa: CATSRDLRAGAADTQYF
v_gene: TRBV4-1; j_gene: TRBJ2-3; d_gene: TRBD2; abundance: .; CDR3nt: TGCGCCAGCAGCCTACGCTGGACTAGCGGGGGTTACACAGATACGCAGTATTTT; CDR3aa: CASSLRWTSGGYTDTQYF